The present T cell receptor (beta chain) was sequenced within a study of blood T cell repertoires in COVID-19. Repertoires were generated with immunoSEQ multiplex PCR, while TCRdb's copy carries only in-frame clones and drops some. The profile shows 200,000 to 250,000 clones, about 91% of them singletons. V was cut by 2 bases and J by 4 bases, with 14 bases left in between. Germline CDR1 and CDR2: SGHRS and YFSETQ. The CDR3 is made up of 15 amino acids. This chain links TRBV5-1 with TRBJ2-3, with D possibly matching TRBD2 (5 bases). The receptor was isolated from a woman aged 45 to 65 with acute COVID-19. Sequencing was done on a sample of PBMCs or T cells enriched from blood (not recorded which). CDR3 nucleotide sequence: TGCGCCAGCAGCTTAGCCCTGGCGCGGGCAGATACGCAGTATTTT. This codes for CASSLALARADTQYF. The variable domain in full, with the rest retrieved from reference TRBV5-1 and TRBJ2-3, is KAGVTQTPRYLIKTRGQQVTLSCSPISGHRSVSWYQQTPGQGLQFLFEYFSETQRNKGNFPGRFSGRQFSNSRSEMNVSTLELGDSALYLCASSLALARADTQYFGPGTRLTVL.